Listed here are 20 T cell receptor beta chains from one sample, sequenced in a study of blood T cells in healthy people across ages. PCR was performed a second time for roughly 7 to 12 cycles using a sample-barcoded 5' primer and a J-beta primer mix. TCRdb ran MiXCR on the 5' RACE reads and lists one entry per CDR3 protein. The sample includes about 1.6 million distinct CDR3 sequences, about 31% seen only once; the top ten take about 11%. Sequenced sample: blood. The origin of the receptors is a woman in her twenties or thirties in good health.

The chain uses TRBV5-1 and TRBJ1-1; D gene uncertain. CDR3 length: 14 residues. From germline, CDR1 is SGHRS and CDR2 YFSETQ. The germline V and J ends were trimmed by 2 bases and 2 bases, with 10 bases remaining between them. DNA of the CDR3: TGCGCCAGCAGCTTCGCCGGAACTAACACTGAAGCTTTCTTT. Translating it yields CASSFAGTNTEAFF. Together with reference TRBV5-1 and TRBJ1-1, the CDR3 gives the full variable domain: KAGVTQTPRYLIKTRGQQVTLSCSPISGHRSVSWYQQTPGQGLQFLFEYFSETQRNKGNFPGRFSGRQFSNSRSEMNVSTLELGDSALYLCASSFAGTNTEAFFGQGTRLTVV.

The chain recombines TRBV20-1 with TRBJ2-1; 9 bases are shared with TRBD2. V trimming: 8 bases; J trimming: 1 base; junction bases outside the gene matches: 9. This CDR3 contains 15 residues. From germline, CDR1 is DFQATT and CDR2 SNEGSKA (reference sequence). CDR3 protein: CSPSGSGRSYNEQFF. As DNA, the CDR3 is TGCAGTCCCTCGGGGAGCGGGAGGTCCTACAATGAGCAGTTCTTC.

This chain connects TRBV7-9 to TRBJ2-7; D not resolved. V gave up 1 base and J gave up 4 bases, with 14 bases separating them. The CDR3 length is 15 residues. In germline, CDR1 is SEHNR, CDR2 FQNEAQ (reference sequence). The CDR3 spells CASSLVDPPGYEQYF. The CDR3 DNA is TGTGCCAGCAGCTTAGTCGATCCCCCCGGGTACGAGCAGTACTTC. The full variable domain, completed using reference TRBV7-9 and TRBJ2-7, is DTGVSQNPRHKITKRGQNVTFRCDPISEHNRLYWYRQTLGQGPEFLTYFQNEAQLEKSRLLSDRFSAERPKGSFSTLEIQRTEQGDSAMYLCASSLVDPPGYEQYFGPGTRLTVT.

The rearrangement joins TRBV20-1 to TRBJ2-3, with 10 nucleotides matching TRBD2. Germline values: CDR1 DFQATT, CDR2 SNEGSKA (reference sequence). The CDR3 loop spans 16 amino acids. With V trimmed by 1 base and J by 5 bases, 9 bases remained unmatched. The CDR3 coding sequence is TGCAGTGCTAGAGGGGGGCTAGCGGGAGCCGTAGATACGCAGTATTTT. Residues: CSARGGLAGAVDTQYF.

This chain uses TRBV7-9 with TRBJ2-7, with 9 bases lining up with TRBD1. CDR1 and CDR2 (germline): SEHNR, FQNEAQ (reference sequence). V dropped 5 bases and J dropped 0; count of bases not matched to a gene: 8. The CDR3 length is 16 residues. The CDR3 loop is CASSALQGAHSYEQYF. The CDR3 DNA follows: TGTGCCAGCAGCGCATTACAGGGGGCCCACTCCTACGAGCAGTACTTC.

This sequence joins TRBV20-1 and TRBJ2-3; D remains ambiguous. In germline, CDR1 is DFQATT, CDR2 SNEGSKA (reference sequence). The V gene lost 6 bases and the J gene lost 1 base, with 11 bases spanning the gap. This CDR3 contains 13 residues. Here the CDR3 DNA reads TGCAGTGCCCAGACCGCGGGCACAGATACGCAGTATTTT. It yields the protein CSAQTAGTDTQYF.

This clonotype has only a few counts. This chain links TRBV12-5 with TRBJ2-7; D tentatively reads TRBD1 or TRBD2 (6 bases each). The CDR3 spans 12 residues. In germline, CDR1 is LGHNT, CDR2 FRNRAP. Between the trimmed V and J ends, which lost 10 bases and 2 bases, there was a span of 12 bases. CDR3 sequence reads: CATPEGAYEQYF. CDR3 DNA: TGTGCTACCCCGGAGGGGGCCTACGAGCAGTACTTC. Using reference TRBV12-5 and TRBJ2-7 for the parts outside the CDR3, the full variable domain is DARVTQTPRHKVTEMGQEVTMRCQPILGHNTVFWYRQTMMQGLELLAYFRNRAPLDDSGMPKDRFSAEMPDATLATLKIQPSEPRDSAVYFCATPEGAYEQYFGPGTRLTVT.

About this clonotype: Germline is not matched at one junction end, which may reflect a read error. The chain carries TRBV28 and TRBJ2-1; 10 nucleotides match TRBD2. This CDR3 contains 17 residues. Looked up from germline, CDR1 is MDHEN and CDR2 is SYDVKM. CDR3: CDSSLLSSGRAYNEQFF. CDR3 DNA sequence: TGTGACAGCAGTTTATTATCCAGCGGGAGGGCCTACAATGAGCAGTTCTTC.

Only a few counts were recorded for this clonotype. This CDR3 is CASSVEYTDTQYF. The DNA of the CDR3 is TGTGCCAGCAGCGTTGAGTACACAGATACGCAGTATTTT. V is TRBV9 and J is TRBJ2-3; no clear D gene. The CDR3 sequence is 13 residues long. With 2 bases removed from V and 2 bases from J, the gap between germline ends came to 6 bases. Germline-derived CDR1 and CDR2 are SGDLS and YYNGEE.

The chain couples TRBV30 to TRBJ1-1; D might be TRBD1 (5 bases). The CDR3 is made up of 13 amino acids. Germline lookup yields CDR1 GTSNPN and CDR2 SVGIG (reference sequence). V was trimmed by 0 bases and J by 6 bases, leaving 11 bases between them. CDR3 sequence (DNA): TGTGCCTGGAGTGTCCAGCCGGGGGCTGAAGCTTTCTTT. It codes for CAWSVQPGAEAFF.

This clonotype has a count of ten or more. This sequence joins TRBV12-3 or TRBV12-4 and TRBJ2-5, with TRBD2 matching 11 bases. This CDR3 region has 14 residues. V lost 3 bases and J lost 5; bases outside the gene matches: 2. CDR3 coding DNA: TGTGCCAGCAGTTTCGGGACTAGCGGTGAGACCCAGTACTTC. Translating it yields CASSFGTSGETQYF.

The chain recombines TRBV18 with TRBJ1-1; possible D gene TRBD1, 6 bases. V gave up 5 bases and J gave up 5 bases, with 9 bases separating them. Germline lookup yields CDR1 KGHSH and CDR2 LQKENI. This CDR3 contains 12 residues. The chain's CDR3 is CASSAGETEAFF. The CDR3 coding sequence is TGTGCCAGCTCAGCAGGGGAAACTGAAGCTTTCTTT.

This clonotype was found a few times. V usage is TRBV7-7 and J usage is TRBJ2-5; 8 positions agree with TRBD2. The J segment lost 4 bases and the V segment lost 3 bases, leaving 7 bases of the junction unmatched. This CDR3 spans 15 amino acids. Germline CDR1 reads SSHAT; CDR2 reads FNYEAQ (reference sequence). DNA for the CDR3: TGTGCCAGCAGCTTGTCCGGGACTAGTTCAGAGACCCAGTACTTC. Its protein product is CASSLSGTSSETQYF.

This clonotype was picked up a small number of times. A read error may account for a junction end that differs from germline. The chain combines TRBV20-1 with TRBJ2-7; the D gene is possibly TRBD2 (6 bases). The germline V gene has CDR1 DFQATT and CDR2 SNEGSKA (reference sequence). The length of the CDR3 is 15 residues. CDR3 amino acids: CSARPSGTGAYEQYF. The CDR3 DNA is TGCAGTGCTAGACCATCCGGGACTGGGGCCTACGAGCAGTACTTT.

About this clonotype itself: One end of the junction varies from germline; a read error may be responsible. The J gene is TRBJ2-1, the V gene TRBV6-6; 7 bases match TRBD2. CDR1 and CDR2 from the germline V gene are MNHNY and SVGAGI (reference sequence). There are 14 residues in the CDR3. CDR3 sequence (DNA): TGTACCAGCAGTTCCCTCGACGGGAGGTATGAGCAGTTCTTC. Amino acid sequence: CTSSSLDGRYEQFF.

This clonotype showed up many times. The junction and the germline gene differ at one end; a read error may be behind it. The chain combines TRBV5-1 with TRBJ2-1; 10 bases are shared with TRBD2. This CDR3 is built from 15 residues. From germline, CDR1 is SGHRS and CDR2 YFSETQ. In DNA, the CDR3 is TGTGCCAGCAGCCTTCCTAGCGGGAGTTACAATGAGCAGTTCTTC. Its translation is CASSLPSGSYNEQFF.

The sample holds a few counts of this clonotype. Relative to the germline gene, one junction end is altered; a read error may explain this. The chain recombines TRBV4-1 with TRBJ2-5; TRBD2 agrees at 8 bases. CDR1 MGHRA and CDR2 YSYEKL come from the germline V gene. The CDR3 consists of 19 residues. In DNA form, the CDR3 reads TGCGCCAGCACCACCGGCATTGGTAGGAACGGGGGGGACCAAGAGGCCCAGTACTTC. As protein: CASTTGIGRNGGDQEAQYF.

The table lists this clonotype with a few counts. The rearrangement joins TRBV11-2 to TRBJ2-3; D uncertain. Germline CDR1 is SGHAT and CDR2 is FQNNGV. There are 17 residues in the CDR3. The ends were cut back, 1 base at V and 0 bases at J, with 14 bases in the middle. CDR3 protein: CASSLVFAAVSTDTQYF. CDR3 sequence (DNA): TGTGCCAGCAGCTTAGTGTTCGCGGCCGTTAGCACAGATACGCAGTATTTT.

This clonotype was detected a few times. The CDR3 DNA sequence: TGTGCCAGCAGCCATGGTCGCGTCTACGAGCAGTACTTC. Amino acid sequence: CASSHGRVYEQYF. This chain uses TRBV3-1 with TRBJ2-7; D uncertain. The germline V and J ends were trimmed by 3 bases and 3 bases, with 9 bases remaining between them. CDR3 size: 13 residues. The germline V gene has CDR1 LGHDT and CDR2 YNNKEL (reference sequence).

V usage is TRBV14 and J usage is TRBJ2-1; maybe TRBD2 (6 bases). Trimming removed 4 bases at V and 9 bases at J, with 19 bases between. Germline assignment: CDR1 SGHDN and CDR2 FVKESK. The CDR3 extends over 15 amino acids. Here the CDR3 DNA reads TGTGCCAGCAGCCTTCCCGGGACTTCCCACGGTGAGCAGTTCTTC. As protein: CASSLPGTSHGEQFF.